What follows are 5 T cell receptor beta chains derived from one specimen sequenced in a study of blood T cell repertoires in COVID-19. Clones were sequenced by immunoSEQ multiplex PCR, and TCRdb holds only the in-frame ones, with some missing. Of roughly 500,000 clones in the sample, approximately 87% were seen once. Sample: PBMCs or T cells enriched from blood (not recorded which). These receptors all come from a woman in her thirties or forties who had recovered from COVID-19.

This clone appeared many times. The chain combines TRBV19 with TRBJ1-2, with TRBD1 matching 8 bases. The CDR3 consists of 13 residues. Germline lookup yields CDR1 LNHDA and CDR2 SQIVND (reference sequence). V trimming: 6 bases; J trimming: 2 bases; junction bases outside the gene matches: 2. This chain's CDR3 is CASSGQGNYGYTF. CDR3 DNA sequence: TGTGCCAGTAGCGGACAGGGAAACTATGGCTACACCTTC.

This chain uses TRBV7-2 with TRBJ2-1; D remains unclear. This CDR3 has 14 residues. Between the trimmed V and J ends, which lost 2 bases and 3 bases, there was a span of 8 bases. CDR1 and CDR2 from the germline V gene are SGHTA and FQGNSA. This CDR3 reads CASSLQAYYNEQFF. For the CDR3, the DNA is TGTGCCAGCAGCTTACAAGCGTACTACAATGAGCAGTTCTTC.

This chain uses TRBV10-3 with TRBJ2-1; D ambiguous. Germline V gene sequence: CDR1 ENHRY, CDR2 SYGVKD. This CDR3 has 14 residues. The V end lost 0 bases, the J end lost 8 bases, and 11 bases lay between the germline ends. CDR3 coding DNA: TGTGCCATCAGTGAGTCAGTCTACCTGGATGAGCAGTTCTTC. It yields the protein CAISESVYLDEQFF.

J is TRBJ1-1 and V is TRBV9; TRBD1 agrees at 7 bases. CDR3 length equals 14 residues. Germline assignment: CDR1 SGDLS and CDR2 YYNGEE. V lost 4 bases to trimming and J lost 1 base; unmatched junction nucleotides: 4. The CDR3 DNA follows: TGTGCCAGCAGCACTCAGGGGGGGAACACTGAAGCTTTCTTT. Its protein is CASSTQGGNTEAFF.

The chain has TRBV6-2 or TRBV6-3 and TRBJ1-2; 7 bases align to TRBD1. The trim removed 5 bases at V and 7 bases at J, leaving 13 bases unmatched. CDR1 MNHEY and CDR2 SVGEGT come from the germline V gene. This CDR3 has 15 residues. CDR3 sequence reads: CASSRDSGRYGGYTF. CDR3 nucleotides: TGTGCCAGCAGTCGGGACAGCGGCCGCTATGGTGGCTACACCTTC.